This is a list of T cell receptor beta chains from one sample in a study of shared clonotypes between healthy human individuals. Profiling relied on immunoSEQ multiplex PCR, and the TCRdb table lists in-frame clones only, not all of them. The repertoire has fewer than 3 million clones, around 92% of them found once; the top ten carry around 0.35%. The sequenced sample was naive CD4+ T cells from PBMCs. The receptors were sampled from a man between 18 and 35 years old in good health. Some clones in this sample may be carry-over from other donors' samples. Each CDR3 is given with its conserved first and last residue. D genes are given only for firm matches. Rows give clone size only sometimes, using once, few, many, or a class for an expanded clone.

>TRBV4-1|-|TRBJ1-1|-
CASSQAGRGVHTEAFF
TGCGCCAGCAGCCAAGCGGGCCGGGGAGTTCACACTGAAGCTTTCTTT
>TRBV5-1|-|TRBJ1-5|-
CASSLGGTGNQPQHF
TGCGCCAGCAGCTTGGGGGGGACTGGCAATCAGCCCCAGCATTTT
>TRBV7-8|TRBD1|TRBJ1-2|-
CASSNDREGGYTF
TGTGCCAGCAGCAACGACAGGGAGGGTGGCTACACCTTC
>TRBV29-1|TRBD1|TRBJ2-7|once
CSVGTGPNRQYF
TGCAGTGTCGGGACAGGGCCCAATCGGCAGTACTTC
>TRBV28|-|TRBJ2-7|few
CASSLSGGYEQYF
TGTGCCAGCAGTTTATCGGGTGGGTACGAGCAGTACTTC
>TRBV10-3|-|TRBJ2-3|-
CAISERKGSAFSTDTQYF
TGTGCCATCAGTGAAAGAAAGGGTAGCGCCTTCAGCACAGATACGCAGTATTTT
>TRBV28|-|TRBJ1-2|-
CASSLLDTYGYTF
TGTGCCAGCAGTTTGCTGGACACGTATGGCTACACCTTC
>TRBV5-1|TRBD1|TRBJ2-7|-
CASSGGQGVLKPSSYEQYF
TGCGCCAGCAGCGGAGGACAGGGGGTCCTCAAACCGAGCTCCTACGAGCAGTACTTC
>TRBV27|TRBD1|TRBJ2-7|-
CASCQSGTGSGEQYF
TGTGCCAGCTGTCAGTCCGGGACAGGGTCAGGCGAGCAGTACTTC
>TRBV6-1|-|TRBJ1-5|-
CASSPLWQMDQPQHF
TGTGCCAGCAGCCCCCTGTGGCAGATGGATCAGCCCCAGCATTTT
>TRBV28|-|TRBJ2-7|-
CASSLTGSTYEQYF
TGTGCCAGCAGTTTAACAGGCTCAACCTACGAGCAGTACTTC
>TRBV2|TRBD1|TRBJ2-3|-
CASNGQDSGTDTQYF
TGTGCCAGCAATGGACAGGATTCGGGCACAGATACGCAGTATTTT
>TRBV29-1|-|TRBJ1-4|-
CSALEDTTNEKLFF
TGCAGCGCCCTTGAGGACACAACTAATGAAAAACTGTTTTTT
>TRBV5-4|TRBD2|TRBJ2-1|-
CASSPRAGGESYNEQFF
TGTGCCAGCAGCCCTCGGGCGGGAGGAGAGTCCTACAATGAGCAGTTCTTC
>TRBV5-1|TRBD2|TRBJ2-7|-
CASSSGGYEQYF
TGCGCCAGCAGTAGCGGGGGCTACGAGCAGTACTTC
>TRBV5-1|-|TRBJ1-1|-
CASGGSGAMNTEAFF
TGCGCCAGCGGAGGGTCGGGGGCCATGAACACTGAAGCTTTCTTT
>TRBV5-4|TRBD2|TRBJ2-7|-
CASSQLAVAVHEQYF
TGTGCCAGCAGCCAACTAGCGGTCGCGGTCCACGAGCAGTACTTC
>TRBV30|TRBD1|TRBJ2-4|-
CAFTDRVGENIQYF
TGTGCCTTCACCGACAGGGTGGGAGAAAACATTCAGTACTTC
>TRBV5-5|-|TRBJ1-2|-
CASSLGQQNYGYTF
TGTGCCAGCAGCTTGGGCCAGCAAAACTATGGCTACACCTTC
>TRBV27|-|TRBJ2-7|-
CASSLSFGWGYEQYF
TGTGCCAGCAGTTTAAGTTTTGGTTGGGGCTACGAGCAGTACTTC
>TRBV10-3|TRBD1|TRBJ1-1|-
CAISESTGSEAFF
TGTGCCATCAGTGAGTCGACAGGGTCTGAAGCTTTCTTT
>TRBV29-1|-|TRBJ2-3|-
CSVNTDTQYF
TGCAGCGTCAACACAGATACGCAGTATTTT
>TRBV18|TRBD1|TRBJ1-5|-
CASSPSTGSNQPQHF
TGTGCCAGCTCACCGTCGACAGGGAGCAATCAGCCCCAGCATTTT
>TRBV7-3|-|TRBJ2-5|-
CASSLRPGYQETQYF
TGTGCCAGCAGCTTACGACCAGGCTACCAAGAGACCCAGTACTTC
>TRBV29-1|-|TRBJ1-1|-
CSVAGKLNTEAFF
TGCAGCGTTGCCGGGAAATTGAACACTGAAGCTTTCTTT
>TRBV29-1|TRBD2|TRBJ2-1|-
CSGQRERQFF
TGCAGCGGCCAGCGGGAGAGGCAGTTCTTC
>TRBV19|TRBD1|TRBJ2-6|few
CASSMDRVIPGANVLTF
TGTGCCAGTAGTATGGACAGGGTCATTCCTGGGGCCAACGTCCTGACTTTC
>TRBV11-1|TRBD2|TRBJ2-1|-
CASRVGLAGLNEQFF
TGTGCCAGCAGGGTGGGACTAGCGGGATTGAATGAGCAGTTCTTC
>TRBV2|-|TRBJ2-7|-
CASSEKRASSYEQYF
TGTGCCAGCAGTGAAAAGCGGGCTTCCTCCTACGAGCAGTACTTC
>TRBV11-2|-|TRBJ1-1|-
CASSFGMTARNTEAFF
TGTGCCAGCAGCTTTGGGATGACAGCCCGGAACACTGAAGCTTTCTTT
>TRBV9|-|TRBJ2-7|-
CASSVVSDAYEQYF
TGTGCCAGCAGCGTAGTTTCAGATGCCTACGAGCAGTACTTC